The TCR beta chain described here comes from a study of vaccination effects on CD4 cells after COVID-19. Broader study findings: Clones induced by infection and by vaccine showed marked clonal contraction late after vaccination.

As for this clone: The antigen is not known.

This table comes from immunoSEQ multiplex PCR, and its TCRdb copy is limited to in-frame clones, with some not included. This sample has about 73,000 clones; over 65% occur once, and the top ten carry roughly 2%. Scientists isolated CD4+ T cells after an approximately 10-day culture period ended. All study participants received two doses of BNT162b2 or mRNA-1273 vaccine. Half-medium exchanges with IL-2 medium took place on days 3 and 7. V lost 8 bases, J lost 3 bases, and 20 bases lay in between. The length of the CDR3 is 16 residues. Germline V gives CDR1 LNHDA, CDR2 SQIVND (reference sequence). This receptor was obtained from a human donor who received a COVID-19 vaccine. This chain links TRBV19 with TRBJ1-5, with D possibly matching TRBD1 (5 bases). Sample: CD4+ T cells from PBMCs cultured without peptide, taken after COVID-19 vaccination. The CDR3 protein is CASSYGGFAVNQPQHF. CDR3 bases: TGTGCCAGTTCCTACGGGGGTTTCGCGGTCAATCAGCCCCAGCATTTT.